This T cell receptor beta chain appears in the sequencing data of a study of human versus mouse CDR3 diversity and MHC coevolution. Overall study: Between about 0.6 x 10^7 and 1.6 x 10^7 valid reads came from each sample. Findings of the study overall: About 1.6 million TCR beta clonotypes were estimated for humans, the largest repertoire.

V shed 3 bases and J 2 bases; nucleotides not matched to a gene: 11. The CDR3 sequence is 19 residues long. The V gene's germline CDR1 is LNHDA and CDR2 SQIVND (reference sequence). Clones were sequenced by immunoSEQ multiplex PCR, and TCRdb holds only the in-frame ones, with some missing. This table has about 83,000 clones, 85% to 95% appearing once. Cells were CD45RO-negative CD62L-positive naive CD4 T cells sorted from PBMCs. Notes on this clone: The antigen is unknown.

The sequence derives from a person aged 25 to 75 in good health. The chain employs TRBV19 and TRBJ2-5; TRBD2 matches at 14 bases. The sequencing input was naive CD4+ T cells from blood. Specified subset: CD45RO-negative CD62L-positive naive CD4 T cells. CDR3 DNA sequence: TGTGCCAGTAGTATTTCCCCGGGACTAGCGGGAGCACGACAAGAGACCCAGTACTTC. Translating gives CASSISPGLAGARQETQYF.